This TCR beta chain was captured in a study of breast tumors, draining lymph nodes, adjacent tissues. This clonotype was detected ten times or more. The V and J ends lost 4 bases and 3 bases respectively, with 7 bases between them. Germline V gene data show CDR1 as SGHDT and CDR2 as YYEEEE. This CDR3 has 13 amino acids. MiXCR, run by TCRdb on the multiplex PCR reads, gives a single entry per CDR3 protein. The sample holds hundreds of thousands of distinct CDR3 sequences, about 32% seen once. Samples came from axillary lymph nodes draining the breast cancer. The sequence was collected from a female donor with breast cancer. Some clones in this sample may be carry-over from other donors' samples. What was sequenced was axillary lymph node tissue. The chain has TRBV5-6 and TRBJ2-2; D unclear. The CDR3 sequence is CASSTDHTGELFF. For the CDR3, the DNA is TGTGCCAGCAGCACGGATCACACCGGGGAGCTGTTTTTT.